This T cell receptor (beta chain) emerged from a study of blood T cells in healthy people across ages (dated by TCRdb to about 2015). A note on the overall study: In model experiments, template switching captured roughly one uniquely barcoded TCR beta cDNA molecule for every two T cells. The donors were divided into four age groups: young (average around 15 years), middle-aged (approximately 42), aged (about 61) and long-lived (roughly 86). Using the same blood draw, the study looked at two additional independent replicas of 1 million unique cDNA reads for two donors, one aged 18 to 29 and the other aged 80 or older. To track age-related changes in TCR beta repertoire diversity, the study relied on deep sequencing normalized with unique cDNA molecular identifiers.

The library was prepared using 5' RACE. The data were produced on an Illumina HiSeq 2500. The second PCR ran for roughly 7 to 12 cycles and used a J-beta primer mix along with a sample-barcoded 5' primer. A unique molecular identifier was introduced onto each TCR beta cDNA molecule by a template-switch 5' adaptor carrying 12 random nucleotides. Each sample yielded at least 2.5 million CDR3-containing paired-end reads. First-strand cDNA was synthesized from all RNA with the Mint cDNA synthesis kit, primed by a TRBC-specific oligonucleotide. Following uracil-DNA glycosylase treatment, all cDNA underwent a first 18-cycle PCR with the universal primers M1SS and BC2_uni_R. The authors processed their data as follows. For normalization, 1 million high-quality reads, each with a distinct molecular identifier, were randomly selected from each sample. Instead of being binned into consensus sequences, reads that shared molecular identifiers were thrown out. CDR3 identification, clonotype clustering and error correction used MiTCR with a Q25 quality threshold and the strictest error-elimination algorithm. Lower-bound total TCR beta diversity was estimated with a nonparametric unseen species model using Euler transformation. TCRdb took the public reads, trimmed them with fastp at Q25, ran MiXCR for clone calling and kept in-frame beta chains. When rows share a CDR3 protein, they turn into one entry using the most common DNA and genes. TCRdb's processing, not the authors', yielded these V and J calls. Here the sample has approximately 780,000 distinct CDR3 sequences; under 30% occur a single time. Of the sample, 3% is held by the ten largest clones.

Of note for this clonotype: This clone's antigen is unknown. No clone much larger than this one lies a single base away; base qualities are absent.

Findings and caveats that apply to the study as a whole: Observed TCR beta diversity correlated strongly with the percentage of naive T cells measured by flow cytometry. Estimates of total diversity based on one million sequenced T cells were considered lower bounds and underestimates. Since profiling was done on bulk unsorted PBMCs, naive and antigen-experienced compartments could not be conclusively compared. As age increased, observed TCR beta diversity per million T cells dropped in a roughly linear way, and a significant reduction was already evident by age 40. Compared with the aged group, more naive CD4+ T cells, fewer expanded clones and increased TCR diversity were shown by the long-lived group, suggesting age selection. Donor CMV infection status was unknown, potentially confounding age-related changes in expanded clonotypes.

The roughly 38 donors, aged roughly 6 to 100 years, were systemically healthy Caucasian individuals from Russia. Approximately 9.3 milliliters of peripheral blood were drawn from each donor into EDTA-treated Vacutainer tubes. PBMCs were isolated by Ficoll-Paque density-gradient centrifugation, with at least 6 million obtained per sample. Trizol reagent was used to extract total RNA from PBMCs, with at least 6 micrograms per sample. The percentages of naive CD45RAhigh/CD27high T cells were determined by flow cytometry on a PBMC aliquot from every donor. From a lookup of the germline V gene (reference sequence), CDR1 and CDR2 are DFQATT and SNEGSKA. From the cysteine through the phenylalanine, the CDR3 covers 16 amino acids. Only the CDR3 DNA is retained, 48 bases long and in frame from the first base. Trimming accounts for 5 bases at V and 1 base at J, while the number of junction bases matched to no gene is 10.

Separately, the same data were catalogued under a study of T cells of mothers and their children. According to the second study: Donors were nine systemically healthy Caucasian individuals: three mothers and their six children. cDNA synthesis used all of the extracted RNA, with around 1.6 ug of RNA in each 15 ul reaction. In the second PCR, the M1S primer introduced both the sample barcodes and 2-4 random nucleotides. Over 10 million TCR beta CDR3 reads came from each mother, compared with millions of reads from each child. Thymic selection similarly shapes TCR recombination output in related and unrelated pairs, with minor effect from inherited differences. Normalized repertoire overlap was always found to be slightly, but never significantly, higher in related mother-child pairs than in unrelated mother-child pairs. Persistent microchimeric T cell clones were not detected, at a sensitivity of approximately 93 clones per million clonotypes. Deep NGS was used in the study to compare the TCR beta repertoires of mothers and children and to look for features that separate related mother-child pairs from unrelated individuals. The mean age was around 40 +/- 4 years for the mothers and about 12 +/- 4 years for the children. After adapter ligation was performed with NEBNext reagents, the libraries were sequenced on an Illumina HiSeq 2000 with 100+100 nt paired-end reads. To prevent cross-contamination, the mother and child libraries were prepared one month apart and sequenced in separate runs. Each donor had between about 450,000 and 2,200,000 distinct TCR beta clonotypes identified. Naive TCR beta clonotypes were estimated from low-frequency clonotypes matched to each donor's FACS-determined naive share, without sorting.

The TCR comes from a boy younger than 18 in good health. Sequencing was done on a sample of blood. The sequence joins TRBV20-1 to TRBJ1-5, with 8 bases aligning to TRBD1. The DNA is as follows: TGCAGTGCTGGCTACCCAGGGGGCCTCAGCAATCAGCCCCAGCATTTT. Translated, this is CSAGYPGGLSNQPQHF.